Described below is a single T cell receptor beta chain sequence and its context. It lacks a known antigen. No base-level quality is on record; no much larger clone is a single base apart. This sample is part of a study of shared clonotypes between healthy human individuals (dated by TCRdb to between 2020 and 2021). In the study overall: The cohort included three men and a couple of women between 18 and 49 years of age. For each donor, CD4 naive and CD4 memory were each run on three plates, CD8 naive on two plates, and CD8 memory on one plate. To estimate repertoire size and how much clonotype sharing occurs between individuals, the study deeply sequenced the blood TCR repertoires of 5 or 6 healthy adults. Libraries were prepared and TCR repertoires were sequenced by different laboratories using diverse techniques, in order to increase sequencing depth and limit assay-specific biases. Leukapheresis yielded between about 0.85 and 9 billion PBMCs per donor. Paper-wide results and their limitations: Pairwise subsampling indicated that sequencing depth was expected to affect the degree of clonotype sharing among donors. Because the study included only a small number of donors, the genetic and exposure-history diversity represented was limited. Estimated clonotype richness was generally larger for naive than for memory subsets. Only blood was sampled, and tissue TCR repertoires likely differ from those in blood. Clonotypes shared by all four sorted-subset donors showed higher generation probabilities than non-shared clonotypes. When four donors were compared, the shared fraction of clonotypes was 5% to 6.5% for naive CD4, around 3.6% for naive CD8, about 2.4% for memory CD4, and under 0.5% for memory CD8. Incomplete sequencing was indicated by rarefaction of sorted-subset datasets, despite the large sequencing depth.

The donors were healthy, HIV-negative adults with no recently reported acute infections or vaccinations. Only Caucasian adults living in Nashville, Tennessee, USA were represented among the donors. CD4+ T cells were enriched by magnetic negative selection; naive cells were then positively selected on CD45RA, and the negative fraction formed the memory subset. Blood was obtained by leukapheresis, after which PBMCs were separated by Ficoll-Histopaque density gradient centrifugation and cryopreserved in liquid nitrogen vapor phase. Analytical flow cytometry was used to check the purity and quantity of each magnetically sorted T cell population. Genomic DNA was isolated from every sorted fraction and measured by UV absorbance on a Nanodrop 2000c. CDR1 LNHDA and CDR2 SQIVND were looked up in the germline V gene (reference sequence). Trimming leaves V shorter by 2 bases and J shorter by 8 bases, with the junction holding 10 bases beyond the gene matches. The CDR3 measures 15 amino acids from cysteine to phenylalanine. Of the read, only the CDR3 DNA is kept; its 45 bases are in frame from base 1.

Using the deep immunoSEQ assay, multiplex PCR amplified TCR CDR3 regions from genomic DNA. For each cell subset, the extracted genomic DNA was distributed evenly across all wells of several immunoSEQ 96-well plates, and each plate served as one replicate. For sorted subsets, about 200 ng genomic DNA, equal to about 30,000 T cell genomes, was loaded into each replicate PCR. The purified libraries were quantified using a Qubit 3.0 fluorometer, sized with a Bioanalyzer 2100, and then quantified again using the KAPA Library Quantification kit. A separate single-read 150-cycle Illumina NextSeq 550 flow cell was used to sequence each immunoSEQ 96-well plate. The study's processing was this. Because only junctional sequences without quality scores were contained in the immunoSEQ output, filtering matching that applied to full-length reads could not be performed. To assign V/J genes and CDR3, sequences were annotated using PyIR, a Python wrapper for IgBLAST v1.9, with IMGT germline references. Reads were removed for weak V/J assignments (E-value above 1e-6), missing CDR3, stop codons, out-of-frame junctions, or ambiguous translated residues. V3J clonotypes were defined by identical inferred V gene, J gene, and CDR3 amino acid sequence. The percentage overlap between two repertoires was calculated by dividing the number of shared unique clonotypes by the size of the smaller repertoire. Repertoire richness was assessed with RTK rarefaction, the Chao1 estimator, and Recon v2.1 estimates of unobserved clonotypes. Generation probabilities were computed with OLGA for all TCRbeta clonotypes obtained by the gDNA method from several donors. In TCRdb, the immuneACCESS table is reduced to in-frame sequences with V and J assigned. These tables do not hold every clone; where another copy was compared, an unresolved V gene accounts for under half, and the others remain unexplained. V and J calls and clone size are copied from that table; D and trimming were computed from the DNA. The sample data list around 2.3 million clones, and approximately 95% of these were observed just once. The ten biggest clones cover approximately 0.13% of the sample.

The sequenced sample was naive CD4+ T cells sorted from blood. The sample's cell subset or site label, in plain terms: CD45RA+ positively selected. This clonotype originated in a man aged 18-30 years in good health. This sequence uses TRBV19 and TRBJ1-2; a stretch of 8 junction bases matches TRBD1. The DNA sequence reads TGTGCCAGTAGTATAAACGGGCAGGGGGCGCAAGGCTACACCTTC. This yields the protein CASSINGQGAQGYTF.